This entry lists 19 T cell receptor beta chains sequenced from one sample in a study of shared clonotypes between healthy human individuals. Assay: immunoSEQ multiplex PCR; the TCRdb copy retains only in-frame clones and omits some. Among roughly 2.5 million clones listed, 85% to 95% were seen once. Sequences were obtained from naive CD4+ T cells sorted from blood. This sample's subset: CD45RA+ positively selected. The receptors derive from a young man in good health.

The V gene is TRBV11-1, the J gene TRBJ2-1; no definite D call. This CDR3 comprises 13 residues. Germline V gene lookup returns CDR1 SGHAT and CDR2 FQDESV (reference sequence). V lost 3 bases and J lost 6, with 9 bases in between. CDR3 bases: TGTGCCAGCAGCTTGAATCATGTCAATGAGCAGTTCTTC. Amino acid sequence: CASSLNHVNEQFF.

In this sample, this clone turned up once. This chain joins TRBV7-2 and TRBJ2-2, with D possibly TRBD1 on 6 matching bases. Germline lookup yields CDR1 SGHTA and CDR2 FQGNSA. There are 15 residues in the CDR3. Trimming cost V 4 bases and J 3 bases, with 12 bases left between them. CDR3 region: CASSSGTSYTGELFF. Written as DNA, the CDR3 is TGTGCCAGCAGCTCCGGGACAAGTTACACCGGGGAGCTGTTTTTT.

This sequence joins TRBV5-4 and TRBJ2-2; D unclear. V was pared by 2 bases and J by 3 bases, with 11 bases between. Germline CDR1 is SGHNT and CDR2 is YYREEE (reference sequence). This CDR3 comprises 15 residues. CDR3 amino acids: CASSFDTSHTGELFF. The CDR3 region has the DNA TGTGCCAGCAGCTTTGACACGTCGCACACCGGGGAGCTGTTTTTT.

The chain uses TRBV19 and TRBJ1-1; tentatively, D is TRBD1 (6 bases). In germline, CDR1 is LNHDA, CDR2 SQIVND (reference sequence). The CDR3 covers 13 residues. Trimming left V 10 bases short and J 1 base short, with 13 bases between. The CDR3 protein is CATHREWNTEAFF. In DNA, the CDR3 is TGTGCCACCCACAGGGAATGGAACACTGAAGCTTTCTTT.

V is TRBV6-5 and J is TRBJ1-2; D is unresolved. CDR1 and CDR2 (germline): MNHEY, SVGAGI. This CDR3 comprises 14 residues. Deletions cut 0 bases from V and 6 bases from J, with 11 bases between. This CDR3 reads CASSYSSGIDGYTF. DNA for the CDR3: TGTGCCAGCAGTTACTCGTCGGGGATTGATGGCTACACCTTC.

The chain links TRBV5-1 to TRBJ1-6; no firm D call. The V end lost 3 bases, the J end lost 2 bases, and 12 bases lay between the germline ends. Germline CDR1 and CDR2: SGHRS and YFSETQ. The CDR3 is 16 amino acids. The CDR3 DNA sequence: TGCGCCAGCAGCTACTCCCTCAGAACCTATAATTCACCCCTCCACTTT. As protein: CASSYSLRTYNSPLHF.

The CDR3 spells CASRTWVLDTEAFF. The CDR3 region has the DNA TGTGCCAGCAGGACTTGGGTATTGGACACTGAAGCTTTCTTT. V and J are TRBV6-5 and TRBJ1-1, with D hard to call. The V end was cut by 6 bases, the J end by 3 bases, with 14 bases between. CDR1 MNHEY and CDR2 SVGAGI come from the germline V gene. This CDR3 has 14 residues.

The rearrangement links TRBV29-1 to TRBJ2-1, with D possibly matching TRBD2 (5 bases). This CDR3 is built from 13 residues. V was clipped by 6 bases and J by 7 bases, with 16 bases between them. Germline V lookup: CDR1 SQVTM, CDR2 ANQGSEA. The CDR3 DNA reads TGCAGCGTCCTATCACCCCGCGGGAATGAGCAGTTCTTC. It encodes CSVLSPRGNEQFF.

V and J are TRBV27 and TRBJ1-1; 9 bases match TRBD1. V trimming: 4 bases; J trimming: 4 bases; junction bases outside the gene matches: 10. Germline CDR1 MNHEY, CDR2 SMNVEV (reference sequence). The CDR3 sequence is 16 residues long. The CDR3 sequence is CASSYTIGTGPTEAFF. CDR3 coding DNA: TGTGCCAGCAGTTACACTATAGGGACAGGGCCCACTGAAGCTTTCTTT.

In DNA, the CDR3 is TGCGCCAGCAGCCAAGCCTCCGGATCACGAAGGGGCATGGAGGGAAACACCATATATTTT. It codes for CASSQASGSRRGMEGNTIYF. The chain uses TRBV4-1 and TRBJ1-3; TRBD1 is a possible D gene (5 bases). The CDR3 consists of 20 residues. V lost 1 base to trimming and J lost 4 bases, with 26 bases between them. Germline-derived CDR1 and CDR2 are MGHRA and YSYEKL.

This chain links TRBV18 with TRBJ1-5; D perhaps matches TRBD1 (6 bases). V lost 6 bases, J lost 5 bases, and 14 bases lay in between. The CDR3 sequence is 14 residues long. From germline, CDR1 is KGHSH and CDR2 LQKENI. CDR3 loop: CASSPQGHDQPQHF. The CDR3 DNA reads TGTGCCAGCTCCCCTCAGGGGCACGATCAGCCCCAGCATTTT.

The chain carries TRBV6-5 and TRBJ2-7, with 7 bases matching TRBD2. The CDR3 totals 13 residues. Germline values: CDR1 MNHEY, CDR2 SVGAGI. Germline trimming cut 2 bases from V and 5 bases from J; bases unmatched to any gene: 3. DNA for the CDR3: TGTGCCAGCAGTTACCCCGCGGGGGACGAGCAGTACTTC. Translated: CASSYPAGDEQYF.

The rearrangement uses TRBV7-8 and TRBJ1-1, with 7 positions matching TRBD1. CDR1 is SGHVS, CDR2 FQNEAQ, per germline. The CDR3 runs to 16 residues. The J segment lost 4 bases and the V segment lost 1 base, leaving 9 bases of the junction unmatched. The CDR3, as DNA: TGTGCCAGCAGCTTAGGGCCGGAGGGGGCGCCCACTGAAGCTTTCTTT. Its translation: CASSLGPEGAPTEAFF. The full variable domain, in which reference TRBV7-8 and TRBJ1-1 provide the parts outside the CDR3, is GAGVSQSPRYKVAKRGQDVALRCDPISGHVSLFWYQQALGQGPEFLTYFQNEAQLDKSGLPSDRFFAERPEGSVSTLKIQRTQQEDSAVYLCASSLGPEGAPTEAFFGQGTRLTVV.

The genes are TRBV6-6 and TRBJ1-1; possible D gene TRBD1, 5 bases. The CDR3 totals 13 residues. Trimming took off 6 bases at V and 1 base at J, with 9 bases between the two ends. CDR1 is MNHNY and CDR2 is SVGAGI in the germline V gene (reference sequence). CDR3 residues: CASRMTENTEAFF. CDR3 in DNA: TGTGCCAGCAGAATGACAGAGAACACTGAAGCTTTCTTT.

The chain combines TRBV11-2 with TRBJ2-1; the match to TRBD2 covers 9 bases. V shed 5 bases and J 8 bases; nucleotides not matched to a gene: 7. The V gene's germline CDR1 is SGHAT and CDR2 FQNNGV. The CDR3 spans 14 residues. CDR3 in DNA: TGTGCCAGCAGCGCGGGACTAGCAATCCATGAGCAGTTCTTC. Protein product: CASSAGLAIHEQFF.

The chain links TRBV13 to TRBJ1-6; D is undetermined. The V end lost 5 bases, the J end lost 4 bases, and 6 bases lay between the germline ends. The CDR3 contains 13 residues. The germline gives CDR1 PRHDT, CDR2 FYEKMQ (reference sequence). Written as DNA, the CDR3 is TGTGCCAGCAGCGTGGTTTATAATTCACCCCTCCACTTT. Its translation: CASSVVYNSPLHF.

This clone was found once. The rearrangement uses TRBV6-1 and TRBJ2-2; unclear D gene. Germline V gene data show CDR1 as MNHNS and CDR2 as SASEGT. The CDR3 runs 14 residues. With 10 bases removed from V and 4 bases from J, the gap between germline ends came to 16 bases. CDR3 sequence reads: CATKGQLFTGELFF. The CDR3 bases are TGTGCCACTAAAGGGCAGCTCTTCACCGGGGAGCTGTTTTTT.

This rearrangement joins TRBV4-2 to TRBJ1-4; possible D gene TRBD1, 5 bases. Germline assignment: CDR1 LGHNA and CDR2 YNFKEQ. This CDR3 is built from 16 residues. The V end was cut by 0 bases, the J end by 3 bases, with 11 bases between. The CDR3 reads CASSQDLAGSNEKLFF. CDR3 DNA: TGTGCCAGCAGCCAAGATCTGGCAGGGTCTAATGAAAAACTGTTTTTT.

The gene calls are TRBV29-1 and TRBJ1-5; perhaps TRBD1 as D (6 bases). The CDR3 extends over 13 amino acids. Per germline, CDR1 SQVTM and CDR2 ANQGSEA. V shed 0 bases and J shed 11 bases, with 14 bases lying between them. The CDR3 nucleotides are TGCAGCGTTGAAGATCGGGGGGGCGCATCCCAGCATTTT. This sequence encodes CSVEDRGGASQHF. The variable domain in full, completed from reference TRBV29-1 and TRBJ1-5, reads SAVISQKPSRDICQRGTSLTIQCQVDSQVTMMFWYRQQPGQSLTLIATANQGSEATYESGFVIDKFPISRPNLTFSTLTVSNMSPEDSSIYLCSVEDRGGASQHFGDGTRLSIL.